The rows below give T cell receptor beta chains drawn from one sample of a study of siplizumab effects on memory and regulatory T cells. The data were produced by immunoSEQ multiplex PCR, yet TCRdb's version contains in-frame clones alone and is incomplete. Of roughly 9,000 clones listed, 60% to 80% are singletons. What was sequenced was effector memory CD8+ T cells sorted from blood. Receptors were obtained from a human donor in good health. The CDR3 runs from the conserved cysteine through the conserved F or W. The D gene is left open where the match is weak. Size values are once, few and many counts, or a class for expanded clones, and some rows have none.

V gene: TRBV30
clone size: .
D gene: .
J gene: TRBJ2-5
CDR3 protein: CAYQGGGFETQYF
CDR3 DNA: TGTGCATACCAAGGGGGAGGGTTCGAGACCCAGTACTTC

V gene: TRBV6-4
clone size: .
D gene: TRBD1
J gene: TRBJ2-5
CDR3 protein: CASSDSTLGGSETQYF
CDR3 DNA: TGTGCCAGCAGTGACTCAACATTAGGGGGCTCAGAGACCCAGTACTTC

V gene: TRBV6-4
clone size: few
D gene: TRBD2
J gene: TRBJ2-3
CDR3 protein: CASAVGLAGGDTQYF
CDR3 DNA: TGTGCCAGCGCGGTCGGGCTAGCGGGAGGAGATACGCAGTATTTT

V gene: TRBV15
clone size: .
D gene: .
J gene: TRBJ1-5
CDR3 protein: CATSTQNQPQHF
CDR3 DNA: TGTGCCACCAGCACACAAAATCAGCCCCAGCATTTT

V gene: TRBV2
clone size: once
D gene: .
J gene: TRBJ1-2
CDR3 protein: CASSDTRGPFGYTF
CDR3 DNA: TGTGCCAGCAGTGATACCCGGGGGCCCTTCGGCTACACCTTC

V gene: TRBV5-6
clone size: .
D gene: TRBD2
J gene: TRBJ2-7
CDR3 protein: CASSFELAPYEQYF
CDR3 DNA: TGTGCCAGCAGCTTTGAACTAGCGCCTTACGAGCAGTACTTC

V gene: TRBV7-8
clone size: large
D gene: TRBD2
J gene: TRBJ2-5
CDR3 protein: CASSTPSGGAGETQYF
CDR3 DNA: TGTGCCAGCAGCACCCCTAGCGGGGGGGCCGGAGAGACCCAGTACTTC

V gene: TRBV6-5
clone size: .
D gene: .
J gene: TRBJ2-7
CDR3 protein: CASSYSHQSSYEQYF
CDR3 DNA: TGTGCCAGCAGTTACTCTCATCAGAGCTCCTACGAGCAGTACTTC

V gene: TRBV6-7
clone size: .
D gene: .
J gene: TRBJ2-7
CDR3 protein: CASSLGRSSYEQYF
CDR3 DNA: TGTGCCAGCAGCTTGGGCCGGAGCTCCTACGAGCAGTACTTC

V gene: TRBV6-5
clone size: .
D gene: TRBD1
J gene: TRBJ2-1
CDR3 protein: CASSPGTGGYEQFF
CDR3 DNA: TGTGCCAGCAGCCCCGGGACAGGGGGGTATGAGCAGTTCTTC